The 30 T cell receptor beta chains below were found in one sample sequenced in a study of CD8 T cell repertoires and HIV-1 epitope variants. No antigen has been assigned to these receptors. The table came from immunoSEQ multiplex PCR; TCRdb's copy has only in-frame clones and leaves some out. The sample shows about 6,200 clones, about two thirds of them seen only once. The sequencing input was cultured CD8+ T cells derived from PBMCs. Every receptor here comes from a male donor with HIV.

The V and J genes are TRBV21-1 and TRBJ1-2; TRBD1, the table's D call, lacks a check against the DNA. TRBV21-1 is termed a pseudogene. The CDR3 sequence is 14 residues long. CDR3 in amino acids: CASSPPGGGYGYTF. The CDR3 DNA reads TGTGCCAGCAGCCCCCCAGGGGGCGGCTATGGCTACACCTTC.

This chain joins TRBV30 and TRBJ2-1, with 9 bases aligning to TRBD2. This CDR3 comprises 14 residues. Unmatched junction bases numbered 8, after V lost 3 bases and J lost 8 bases. From germline, CDR1 is GTSNPN and CDR2 SVGIG (reference sequence). The CDR3 loop reads CAWREPGLAHEQFF. CDR3 bases: TGTGCCTGGAGGGAACCGGGACTAGCTCATGAGCAGTTCTTC.

The J gene is TRBJ1-1, the V gene TRBV7-9, with TRBD1 matching 7 bases. Looked up from germline, CDR1 is SEHNR and CDR2 is FQNEAQ (reference sequence). There are 16 residues in the CDR3. Trimming removed 6 bases from V and 3 bases from J; junction bases left unmatched: 13. As DNA, the CDR3 is TGTGCCAGCAGACGTATACAGGGGAATCCTGACACTGAAGCTTTCTTT. Protein: CASRRIQGNPDTEAFF.

The chain is built from TRBV7-9 and TRBJ2-7; TRBD2 matches 7 bases. With V trimmed by 7 bases and J by 2 bases, 17 bases remained unmatched. This CDR3 contains 17 residues. The V gene's germline CDR1 is SEHNR and CDR2 FQNEAQ (reference sequence). The CDR3 region is CASKLDGPSGAPYEQYF. CDR3 nucleotide sequence: TGTGCCAGCAAATTAGATGGTCCTAGCGGAGCCCCCTACGAGCAGTACTTC. Combining the CDR3 with reference TRBV7-9 and TRBJ2-7 gives the whole variable domain DTGVSQNPRHKITKRGQNVTFRCDPISEHNRLYWYRQTLGQGPEFLTYFQNEAQLEKSRLLSDRFSAERPKGSFSTLEIQRTEQGDSAMYLCASKLDGPSGAPYEQYFGPGTRLTVT.

This chain uses TRBV19 with TRBJ2-3, with 12 bases aligning to TRBD2. Unmatched junction bases numbered 12, after V lost 5 bases and J lost 6 bases. CDR1 and CDR2 from the germline V gene are LNHDA and SQIVND (reference sequence). The length of the CDR3 is 17 residues. CDR3 region: CASSLVGLAGGPDTQYF. The CDR3 bases are TGTGCCAGTAGTCTCGTCGGGCTAGCGGGAGGGCCCGATACGCAGTATTTT.

This clone appeared a single time. J is TRBJ2-2 and V is TRBV15; no clear D gene. Germline CDR1 LNHNV, CDR2 YYDKDF (reference sequence). CDR3 length: 12 residues. The V gene lost 4 bases and the J gene lost 7 bases, with 7 bases spanning the gap. The CDR3 region is CATSNLGGELFF. The CDR3 DNA is TGTGCCACCAGCAACCTAGGCGGGGAGCTGTTTTTT.

This clone was recorded once. The rearrangement links TRBV19 to TRBJ2-7; D perhaps matches TRBD1 (6 bases). The CDR3 runs to 14 residues. Germline V gene sequence: CDR1 LNHDA, CDR2 SQIVND (reference sequence). V was trimmed by 3 bases and J by 2 bases, leaving 11 bases between them. The CDR3 region is CASSILGAAYEQYF. DNA of the CDR3: TGTGCCAGTAGTATCCTGGGGGCAGCCTACGAGCAGTACTTC.

V and J are TRBV7-9 and TRBJ2-7; TRBD1 agrees at 9 bases. The CDR3 is 15 amino acids. V gave up 4 bases and J gave up 2 bases; unmatched junction bases: 6. The germline gives CDR1 SEHNR, CDR2 FQNEAQ (reference sequence). The CDR3 coding sequence is TGTGCCAGCAGCTCGGAGGGGGACAGGGCCTACGAGCAGTACTTC. Its protein is CASSSEGDRAYEQYF.

The rearrangement uses TRBV7-8 and TRBJ2-5, with 8 bases fitting TRBD2. The J call may be wrong; the DNA end is better matched by TRBJ2-7. Germline loops: CDR1 SGHVS, CDR2 FQNEAQ. The CDR3 extends over 15 amino acids. The DNA for the CDR3 is TGTGCCAGCAGCTTAGGAGCGGGAGCCGTCTACGAGCAGTACTTC. This gives the protein CASSLGAGAVYEQYF.

CDR3 residues: CASSYRGNEQFF. For the CDR3, the DNA is TGTGCCAGCAGTTATCGCGGCAATGAGCAGTTCTTC. The rearrangement links TRBV6-5 to TRBJ2-1; D not certain. The CDR3 length is 12 residues. The germline CDR1 and CDR2 sequences are MNHEY and SVGAGI. Trimming pared 3 bases from V and 6 bases from J, leaving 6 bases between.

CDR3 sequence: CASIGQDYEQYF. DNA for the CDR3: TGCGCCAGCATAGGACAGGACTACGAGCAGTACTTC. The V and J genes are TRBV10-2 and TRBJ2-7; 7 bases line up with TRBD1. There are 12 residues in the CDR3. Germline CDR1 and CDR2: WSHSY and SAAADI. The trim removed 7 bases at V and 3 bases at J, leaving 3 bases unmatched.

The chain links TRBV27 to TRBJ2-1, with 9 nucleotides matching TRBD2. Trimming removed 6 bases from V and 8 bases from J; junction bases left unmatched: 14. The CDR3 length is 16 residues. Looked up from germline, CDR1 is MNHEY and CDR2 is SMNVEV (reference sequence). This CDR3 reads CASRAAGGPLRDEQFF. The CDR3 coding sequence is TGTGCCAGCAGGGCGGCGGGGGGGCCCCTTCGGGATGAGCAGTTCTTC.

The rearrangement links TRBV7-9 to TRBJ2-7; 9 bases align to TRBD1. The CDR3 sequence is 15 residues long. Germline V gene data show CDR1 as SEHNR and CDR2 as FQNEAQ (reference sequence). J gave up 3 bases and V 5 bases, and 8 bases lay outside the gene matches. CDR3 region: CASSPGTGIFYEQYF. CDR3 sequence (DNA): TGTGCCAGCAGCCCCGGGACAGGGATCTTCTACGAGCAGTACTTC.

This clone was found a few times. This chain uses TRBV5-1 with TRBJ2-7; perhaps TRBD2 as D (6 bases). This CDR3 has 14 amino acids. From germline, CDR1 is SGHRS and CDR2 YFSETQ. Trimming pared 4 bases from V and 5 bases from J, leaving 16 bases between. This chain's CDR3 is CASSVDYQTDEQYF. CDR3 DNA sequence: TGCGCCAGCAGCGTGGACTATCAGACGGACGAGCAGTACTTC.

This clone appeared a few times. CDR3 protein: CASSQDSQETQYF. Here the CDR3 DNA reads TGTGCCAGCAGCCAAGACAGCCAAGAGACCCAGTACTTC. The chain combines TRBV7-3 with TRBJ2-5; D is perhaps TRBD1 (5 bases). V lost 5 bases to trimming and J lost 1 base, with 8 bases between them. The CDR3 extends over 13 amino acids. Germline loops: CDR1 SGHTA, CDR2 FQGTGA. Based on the CDR3 plus reference TRBV7-3 and TRBJ2-5, the full variable domain is GAGVSQTPSNKVTEKGKYVELRCDPISGHTALYWYRQSLGQGPEFLIYFQGTGAADDSGLPNDRFFAVRPEGSVSTLKIQRTERGDSAVYLCASSQDSQETQYFGPGTRLLVL.

CDR3: CASSYPPDGAYEQYF. CDR3 nucleotides: TGTGCCAGCAGTTACCCACCCGACGGTGCCTACGAGCAGTACTTC. This chain links TRBV6-6 with TRBJ2-7; D uncertain. Trimming pared 2 bases from V and 2 bases from J, leaving 13 bases between. The CDR3 has 15 residues. Germline V gene lookup returns CDR1 MNHNY and CDR2 SVGAGI (reference sequence).

By sample share, this clone is large. The rearrangement joins TRBV15 to TRBJ2-5; the D is unclear. CDR1 LNHNV and CDR2 YYDKDF come from the germline V gene (reference sequence). V shed 0 bases and J shed 4 bases, with 6 bases lying between them. The CDR3 has 13 amino acids. CDR3 DNA sequence: TGTGCCACCAGCAGAGATCGGAGAGAGACCCAGTACTTC. Protein: CATSRDRRETQYF.

The chain links TRBV5-6 to TRBJ2-7; 16 bases align to TRBD2. Germline trimming cut 2 bases from V and 4 bases from J; bases unmatched to any gene: 3. Germline values: CDR1 SGHDT, CDR2 YYEEEE. CDR3 length: 16 amino acids. The CDR3 loop reads CASSLMGLAGGYEQYF. The CDR3 bases are TGTGCCAGCAGCTTAATGGGACTAGCGGGGGGGTACGAGCAGTACTTC.

The chain couples TRBV10-3 to TRBJ1-1; TRBD1 agrees at 9 bases. Germline V lookup: CDR1 ENHRY, CDR2 SYGVKD. V gave up 2 bases and J gave up 6 bases; unmatched junction bases: 7. The CDR3 is made up of 15 amino acids. The CDR3 sequence: CAISEPDTGGPEAFF. CDR3 DNA sequence: TGTGCCATCAGTGAGCCAGATACAGGGGGCCCTGAAGCTTTCTTT.

This rearrangement joins TRBV7-8 to TRBJ2-3; TRBD2 agrees at 9 bases. CDR3 length: 14 amino acids. The germline V gene encodes CDR1 SGHVS and CDR2 FQNEAQ. After removal of 0 bases from V and 5 bases from J, the junction contained 0 bases not matched to a gene. The CDR3 DNA reads as TGTGCCAGCAGCTTAGCGACTAGCGGAGATACGCAGTATTTT. Its translation is CASSLATSGDTQYF.

The V call is TRBV28, the J call TRBJ1-2; D might be TRBD1 (6 bases). The CDR3 has 15 amino acids. Germline V lookup: CDR1 MDHEN, CDR2 SYDVKM. Trimming left V 5 bases short and J 4 bases short, with 17 bases between. The CDR3 loop reads CASSPPLDSAYGYTF. CDR3 sequence (DNA): TGTGCCAGCAGTCCACCCTTGGACAGTGCCTATGGCTACACCTTC.

V is TRBV6-1 and J is TRBJ1-5, with 8 bases matching TRBD1. This CDR3 spans 14 amino acids. From germline, CDR1 is MNHNS and CDR2 SASEGT. The V and J ends lost 6 bases and 7 bases, in that order; junction bases with no gene match: 8. The CDR3 loop reads CASRSGQGKQPQHF. The DNA for the CDR3 is TGTGCCAGCAGATCCGGACAGGGAAAACAGCCCCAGCATTTT.

J is TRBJ2-7 and V is TRBV6-6; tentative D call: TRBD2 (7 bases). This CDR3 has 14 amino acids. V was cut by 5 bases and J by 1 base, with 12 bases left in between. CDR1 is MNHNY, CDR2 SVGAGI, per germline (reference sequence). The CDR3 here is CASSPGGPSYEQYF. Written as DNA, the CDR3 is TGTGCCAGCAGTCCCGGGGGGCCATCCTACGAGCAGTACTTC.

The gene calls are TRBV21-1 and TRBJ1-1; no DNA check was done on the table's D call, TRBD1. TRBV21-1 has pseudogene status. There are 21 residues in the CDR3. The DNA of the CDR3 is TGTGCCAGCAGGATACAAAGGAGGGGACAGGTGCCATCCAGAGCGAACACTGAAGCTTTCTTT. It is translated as CASRIQRRGQVPSRANTEAFF.

This chain uses TRBV10-2 with TRBJ1-2, with D maybe TRBD1 (5 bases). The CDR3 extends over 14 amino acids. CDR1 and CDR2 from the germline V gene are WSHSY and SAAADI. Trimming removed 2 bases from V and 6 bases from J, with 13 bases in between. CDR3 loop: CASSEVGEYDGYTF. Written as DNA, the CDR3 is TGCGCCAGCAGTGAGGTAGGGGAGTACGATGGCTACACCTTC.

By sample fraction, this clone is medium-sized (0.01 to 0.1%). The rearrangement uses TRBV28 and TRBJ2-7; 8 nucleotides match TRBD2. The CDR3 is made up of 14 amino acids. V shed 5 bases, J shed 6 bases, and the junction held 9 bases outside the gene matches. Germline V gene lookup returns CDR1 MDHEN and CDR2 SYDVKM. The CDR3 protein is CASSPEAGVSEQYF. DNA for the CDR3: TGTGCCAGCAGTCCGGAAGCGGGAGTAAGCGAGCAGTACTTC.

The rearrangement joins TRBV7-9 to TRBJ2-2; 7 bases are a match to TRBD1. J gave up 4 bases and V 6 bases, and 8 bases lay outside the gene matches. The germline CDR1 and CDR2 sequences are SEHNR and FQNEAQ (reference sequence). There are 15 residues in the CDR3. The CDR3 coding sequence is TGTGCCAGCAGAGGGGGCCAGGCGAGCACCGGGGAGCTGTTTTTT. Protein product: CASRGGQASTGELFF.

The chain employs TRBV19 and TRBJ1-1; D is undetermined. V shed 10 bases and J shed 5 bases, with 23 bases lying between them. Per the germline V gene, CDR1 is LNHDA and CDR2 is SQIVND (reference sequence). This CDR3 is built from 15 residues. The CDR3 DNA is TGTGCCACTTCGGGAAGTACGACGTCCGATACTGAAGCTTTCTTT. It encodes CATSGSTTSDTEAFF.

V is TRBV28 and J is TRBJ1-1; D call uncertain. Per germline, CDR1 MDHEN and CDR2 SYDVKM. The CDR3 has 14 amino acids. Trimming pared 2 bases from V and 8 bases from J, leaving 15 bases between. The CDR3 loop is CASSLKRVGLEAFF. Written as DNA, the CDR3 is TGTGCCAGCAGTTTAAAGCGGGTGGGCTTAGAAGCTTTCTTT.

The gene calls are TRBV5-8 and TRBJ2-1; D may be TRBD2 (6 bases). The V end was cut by 4 bases, the J end by 6 bases, with 8 bases between. The CDR3 consists of 12 residues. The V gene's germline CDR1 is SGHTS and CDR2 YDEGEE. The CDR3 bases are TGTGCCAGCAGCCGGGACTTCAATGAGCAGTTCTTC. This translates into CASSRDFNEQFF.